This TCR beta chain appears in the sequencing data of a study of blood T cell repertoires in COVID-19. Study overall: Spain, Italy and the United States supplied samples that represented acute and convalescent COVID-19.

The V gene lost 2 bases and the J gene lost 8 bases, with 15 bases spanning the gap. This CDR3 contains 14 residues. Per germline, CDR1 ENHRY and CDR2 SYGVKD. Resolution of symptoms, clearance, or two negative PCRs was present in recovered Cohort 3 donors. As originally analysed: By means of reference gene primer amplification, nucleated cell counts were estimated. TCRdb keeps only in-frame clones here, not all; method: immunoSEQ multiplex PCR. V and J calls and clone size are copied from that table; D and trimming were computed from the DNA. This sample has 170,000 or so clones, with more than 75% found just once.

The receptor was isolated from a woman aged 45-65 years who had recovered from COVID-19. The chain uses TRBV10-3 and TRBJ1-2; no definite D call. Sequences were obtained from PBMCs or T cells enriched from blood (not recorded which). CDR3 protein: CAISEDPAVDGYTF. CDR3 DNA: TGTGCCATCAGTGAGGATCCAGCGGTAGACGGCTACACCTTC.